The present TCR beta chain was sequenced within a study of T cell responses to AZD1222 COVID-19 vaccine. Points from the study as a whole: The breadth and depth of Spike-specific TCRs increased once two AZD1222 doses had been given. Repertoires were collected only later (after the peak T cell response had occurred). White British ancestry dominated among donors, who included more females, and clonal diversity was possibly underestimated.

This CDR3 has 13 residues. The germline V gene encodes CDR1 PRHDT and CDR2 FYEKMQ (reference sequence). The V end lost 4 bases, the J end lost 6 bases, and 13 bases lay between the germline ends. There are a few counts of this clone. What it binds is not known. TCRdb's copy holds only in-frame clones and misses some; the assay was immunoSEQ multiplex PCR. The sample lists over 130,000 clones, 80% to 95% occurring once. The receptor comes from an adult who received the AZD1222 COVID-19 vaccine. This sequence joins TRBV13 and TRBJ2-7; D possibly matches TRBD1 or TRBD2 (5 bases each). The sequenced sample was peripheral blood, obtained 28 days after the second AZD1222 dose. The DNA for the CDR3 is TGTGCCAGCAGCTCGAGGGGCCGCAGCGAGCAGTACTTC. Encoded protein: CASSSRGRSEQYF.